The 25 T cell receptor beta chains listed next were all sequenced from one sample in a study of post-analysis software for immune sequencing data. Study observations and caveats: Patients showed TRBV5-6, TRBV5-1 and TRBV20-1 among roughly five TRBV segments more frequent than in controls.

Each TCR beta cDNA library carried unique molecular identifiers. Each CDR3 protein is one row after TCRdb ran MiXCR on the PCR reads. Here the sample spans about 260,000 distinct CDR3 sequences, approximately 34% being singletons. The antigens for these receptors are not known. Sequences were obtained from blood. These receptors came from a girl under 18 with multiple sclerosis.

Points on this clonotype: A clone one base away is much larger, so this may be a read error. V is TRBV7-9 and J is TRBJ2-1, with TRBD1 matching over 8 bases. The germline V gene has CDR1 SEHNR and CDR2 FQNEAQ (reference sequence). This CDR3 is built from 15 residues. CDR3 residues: CASSHGTGLGNGQFF. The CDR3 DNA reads TGTGCCAGCAGCCACGGGACAGGTCTAGGGAATGGGCAGTTCTTC. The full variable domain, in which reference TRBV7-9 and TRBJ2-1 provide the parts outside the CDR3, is DTGVSQNPRHKITKRGQNVTFRCDPISEHNRLYWYRQTLGQGPEFLTYFQNEAQLEKSRLLSDRFSAERPKGSFSTLEIQRTEQGDSAMYLCASSHGTGLGNGQFFGPGTRLTVL.

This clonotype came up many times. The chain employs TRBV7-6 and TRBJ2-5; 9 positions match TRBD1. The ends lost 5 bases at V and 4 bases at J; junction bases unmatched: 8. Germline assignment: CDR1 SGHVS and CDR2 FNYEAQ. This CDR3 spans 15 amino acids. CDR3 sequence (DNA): TGTGCCAGCAGCGTCCGGGACAGGGTCGTAGAGACCCAGTACTTC. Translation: CASSVRDRVVETQYF.

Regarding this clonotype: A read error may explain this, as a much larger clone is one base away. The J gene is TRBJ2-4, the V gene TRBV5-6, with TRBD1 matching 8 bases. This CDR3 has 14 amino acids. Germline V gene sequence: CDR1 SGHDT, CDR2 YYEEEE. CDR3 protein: CAGSLYGQGNIQYF. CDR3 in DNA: TGTGCCGGCAGCTTGTACGGACAGGGTAACATTCAGTACTTC.

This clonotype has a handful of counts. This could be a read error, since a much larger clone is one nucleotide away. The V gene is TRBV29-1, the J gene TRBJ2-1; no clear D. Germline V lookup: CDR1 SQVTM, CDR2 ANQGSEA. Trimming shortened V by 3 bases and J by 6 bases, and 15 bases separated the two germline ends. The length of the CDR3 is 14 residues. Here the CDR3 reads CSVEGSSSRNEQFF. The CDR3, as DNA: TGCAGCGTTGAGGGTAGCTCGAGTCGCAATGAGCAGTTCTTC.

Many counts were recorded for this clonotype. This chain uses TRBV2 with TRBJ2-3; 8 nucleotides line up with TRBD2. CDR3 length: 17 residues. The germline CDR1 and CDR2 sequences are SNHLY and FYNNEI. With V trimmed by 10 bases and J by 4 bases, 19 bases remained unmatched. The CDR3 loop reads CAISTRAIAGMSDTQYF. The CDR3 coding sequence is TGTGCCATCTCAACTAGGGCGATAGCGGGAATGTCAGATACGCAGTATTTT.

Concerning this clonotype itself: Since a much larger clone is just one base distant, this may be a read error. The CDR3 here is CASSLDVRGPHGYTF. In DNA form, the CDR3 reads TGCGCCAGCAGCTTGGATGTCAGGGGGCCCCATGGCTACACCTTC. This chain joins TRBV5-1 and TRBJ1-2; 8 bases fit TRBD1. This CDR3 region has 15 residues. CDR1 and CDR2 (germline): SGHRS, YFSETQ. V lost 0 bases and J lost 6; bases outside the gene matches: 7.

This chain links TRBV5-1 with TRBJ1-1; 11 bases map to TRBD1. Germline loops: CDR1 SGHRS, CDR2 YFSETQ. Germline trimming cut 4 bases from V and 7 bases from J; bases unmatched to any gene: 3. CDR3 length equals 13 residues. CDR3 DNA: TGCGCCAGCAGCAGGGACAGGGGGGATGAAGCTTTCTTT. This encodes CASSRDRGDEAFF.

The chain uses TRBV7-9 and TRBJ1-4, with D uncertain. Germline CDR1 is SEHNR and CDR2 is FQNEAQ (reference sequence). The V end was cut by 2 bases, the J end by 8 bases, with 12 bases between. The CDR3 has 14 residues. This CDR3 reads CASSLSPGAEKLFF. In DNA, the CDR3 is TGTGCCAGCAGCTTATCCCCAGGCGCGGAAAAACTGTTTTTT.

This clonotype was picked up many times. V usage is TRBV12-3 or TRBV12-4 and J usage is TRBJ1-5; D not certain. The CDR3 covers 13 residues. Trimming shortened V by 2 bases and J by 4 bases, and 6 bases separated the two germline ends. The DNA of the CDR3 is TGTGCCAGCAGTTTATCGGGAAATCAGCCCCAGCATTTT. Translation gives CASSLSGNQPQHF.

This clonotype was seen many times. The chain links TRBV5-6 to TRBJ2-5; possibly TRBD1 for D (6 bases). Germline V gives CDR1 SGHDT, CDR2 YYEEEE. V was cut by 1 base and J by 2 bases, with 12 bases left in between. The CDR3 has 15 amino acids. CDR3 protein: CASSLRQGLQETQYF. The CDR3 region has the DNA TGTGCCAGCAGCTTGCGTCAGGGGTTACAAGAGACCCAGTACTTC.

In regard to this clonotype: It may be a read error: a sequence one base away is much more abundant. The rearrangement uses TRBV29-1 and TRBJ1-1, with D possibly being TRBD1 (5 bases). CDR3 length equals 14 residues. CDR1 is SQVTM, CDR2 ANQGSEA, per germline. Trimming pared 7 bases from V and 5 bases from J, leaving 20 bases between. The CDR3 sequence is CSASGGGWSTEAFF. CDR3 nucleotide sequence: TGCAGCGCGTCGGGGGGGGGTTGGAGTACTGAAGCTTTCTTT.

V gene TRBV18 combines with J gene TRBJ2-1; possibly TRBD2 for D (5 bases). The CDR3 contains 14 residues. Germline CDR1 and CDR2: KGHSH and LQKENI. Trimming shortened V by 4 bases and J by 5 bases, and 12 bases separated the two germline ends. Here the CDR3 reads CASSLAMRDNEQFF. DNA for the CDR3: TGTGCCAGCTCACTAGCAATGAGGGACAATGAGCAGTTCTTC.

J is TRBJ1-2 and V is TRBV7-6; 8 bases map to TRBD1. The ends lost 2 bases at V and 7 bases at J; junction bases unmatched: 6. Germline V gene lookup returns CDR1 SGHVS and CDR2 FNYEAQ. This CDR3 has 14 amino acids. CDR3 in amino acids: CASSLSQGATGYTF. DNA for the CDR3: TGTGCCAGCAGCTTATCCCAGGGGGCTACTGGCTACACCTTC.

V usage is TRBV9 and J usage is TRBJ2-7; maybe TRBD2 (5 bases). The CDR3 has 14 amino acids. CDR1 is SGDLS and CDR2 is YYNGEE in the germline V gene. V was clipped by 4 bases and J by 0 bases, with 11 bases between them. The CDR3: CASSTTDSSYEQYF. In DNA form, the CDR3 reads TGTGCCAGCAGCACTACGGACTCCTCCTACGAGCAGTACTTC.

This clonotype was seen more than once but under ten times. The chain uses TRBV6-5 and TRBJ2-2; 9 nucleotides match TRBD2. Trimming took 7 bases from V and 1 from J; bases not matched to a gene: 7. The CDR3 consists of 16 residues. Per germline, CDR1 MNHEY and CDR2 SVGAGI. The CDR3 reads CASTPLAGKNTGELFF. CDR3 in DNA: TGTGCCAGCACTCCTCTAGCGGGGAAGAACACCGGGGAGCTGTTTTTT.

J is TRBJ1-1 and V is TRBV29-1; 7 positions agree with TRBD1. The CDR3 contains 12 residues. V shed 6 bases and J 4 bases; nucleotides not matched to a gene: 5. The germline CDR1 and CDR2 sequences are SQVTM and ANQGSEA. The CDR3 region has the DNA TGCAGCGTCGACAGGGTAGGCACTGAAGCTTTCTTT. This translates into CSVDRVGTEAFF.

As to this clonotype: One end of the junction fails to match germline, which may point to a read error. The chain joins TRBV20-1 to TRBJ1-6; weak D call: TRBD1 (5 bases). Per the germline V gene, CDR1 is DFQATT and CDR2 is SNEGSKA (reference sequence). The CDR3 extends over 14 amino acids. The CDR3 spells CSATDSSYNSPPHF. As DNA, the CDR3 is TGCAGTGCTACCGACAGCTCCTATAATTCACCCCCCCACTTT.

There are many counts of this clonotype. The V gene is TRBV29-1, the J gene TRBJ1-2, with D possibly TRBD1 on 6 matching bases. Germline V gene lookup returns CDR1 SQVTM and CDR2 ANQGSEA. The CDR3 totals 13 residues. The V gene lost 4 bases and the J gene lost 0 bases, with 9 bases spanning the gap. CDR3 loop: CSVGDTSNYGYTF. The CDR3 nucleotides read TGCAGCGTTGGGGACACTTCTAACTATGGCTACACCTTC. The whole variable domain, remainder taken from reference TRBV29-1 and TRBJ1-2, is SAVISQKPSRDICQRGTSLTIQCQVDSQVTMMFWYRQQPGQSLTLIATANQGSEATYESGFVIDKFPISRPNLTFSTLTVSNMSPEDSSIYLCSVGDTSNYGYTFGSGTRLTVV.

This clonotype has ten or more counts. CDR3 protein: CSARRLAGGIASYNEQFF. The CDR3 nucleotides read TGCAGTGCTAGAAGACTAGCGGGTGGGATCGCCTCCTACAATGAGCAGTTCTTC. The genes are TRBV20-1 and TRBJ2-1, with 10 bases matching TRBD2. Trimming removed 2 bases from V and 0 bases from J; junction bases left unmatched: 10. The germline gives CDR1 DFQATT, CDR2 SNEGSKA (reference sequence). The CDR3 is 18 residues long.

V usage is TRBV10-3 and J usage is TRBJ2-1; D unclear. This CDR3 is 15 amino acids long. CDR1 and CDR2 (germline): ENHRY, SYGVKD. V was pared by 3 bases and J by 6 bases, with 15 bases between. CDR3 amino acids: CAISEWVLKSNEQFF. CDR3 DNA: TGTGCCATCAGTGAATGGGTCCTGAAAAGCAATGAGCAGTTCTTC.

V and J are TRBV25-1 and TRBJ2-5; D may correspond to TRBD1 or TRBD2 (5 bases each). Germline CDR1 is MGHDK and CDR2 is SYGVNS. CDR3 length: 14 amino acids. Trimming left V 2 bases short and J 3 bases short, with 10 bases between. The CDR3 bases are TGTGCCAGCAGTGAAGTCGGGGCTAAAGAGACCCAGTACTTC. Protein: CASSEVGAKETQYF.

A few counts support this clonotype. The DNA for the CDR3 is TGCGCCAGCAGCTTGCAGGGAGAGGCTGAAGCTTTCTTT. Its protein product is CASSLQGEAEAFF. J is TRBJ1-1 and V is TRBV5-1, with D perhaps TRBD1 (5 bases). This CDR3 comprises 13 residues. Germline V gene lookup returns CDR1 SGHRS and CDR2 YFSETQ. The V gene lost 1 base and the J gene lost 6 bases, with 10 bases spanning the gap.

The DNA of the CDR3 is TGTGCCAGCAGCCAAGAAACCCGTGGTTTCTCTGGAAACACCATATATTTT. This gives the protein CASSQETRGFSGNTIYF. The chain couples TRBV14 to TRBJ1-3; D remains unclear. Germline lookup yields CDR1 SGHDN and CDR2 FVKESK. The CDR3 spans 17 residues. V was shortened by 0 bases and J by 0 bases, with 12 bases between the two germline ends.

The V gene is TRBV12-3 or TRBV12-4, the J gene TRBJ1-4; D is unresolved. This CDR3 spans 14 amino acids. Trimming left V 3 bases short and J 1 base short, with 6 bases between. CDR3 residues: CASSFWGTNEKLFF. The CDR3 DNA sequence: TGTGCCAGCAGTTTTTGGGGAACTAATGAAAAACTGTTTTTT.

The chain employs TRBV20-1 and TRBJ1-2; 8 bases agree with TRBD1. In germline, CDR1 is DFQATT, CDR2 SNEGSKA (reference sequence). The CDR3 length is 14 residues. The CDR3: CTPSAPQGVRGYTF. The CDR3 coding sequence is TGCACCCCTTCGGCCCCACAGGGGGTAAGAGGCTACACCTTC.